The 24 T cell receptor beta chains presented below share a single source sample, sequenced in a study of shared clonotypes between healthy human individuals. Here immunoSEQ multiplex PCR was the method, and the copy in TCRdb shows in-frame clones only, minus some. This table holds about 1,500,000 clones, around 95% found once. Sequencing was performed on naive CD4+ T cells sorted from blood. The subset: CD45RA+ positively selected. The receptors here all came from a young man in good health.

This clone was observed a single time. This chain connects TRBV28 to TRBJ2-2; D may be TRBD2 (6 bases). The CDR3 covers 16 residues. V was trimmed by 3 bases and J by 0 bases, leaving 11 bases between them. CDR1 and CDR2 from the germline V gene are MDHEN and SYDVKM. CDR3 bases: TGTGCCAGCAGTTTCTATGCGGGGCCGAACACCGGGGAGCTGTTTTTT. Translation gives CASSFYAGPNTGELFF. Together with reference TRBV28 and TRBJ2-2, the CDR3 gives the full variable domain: DVKVTQSSRYLVKRTGEKVFLECVQDMDHENMFWYRQDPGLGLRLIYFSYDVKMKEKGDIPEGYSVSREKKERFSLILESASTNQTSMYLCASSFYAGPNTGELFFGEGSRLTVL.

Here the CDR3 DNA reads TGTGCCAGTAGTCGGGAGGTGGGCCACGAGCAGTACTTC. Its protein product is CASSREVGHEQYF. The chain combines TRBV19 with TRBJ2-7, with 7 bases aligning to TRBD2. The V and J ends lost 5 bases and 5 bases, in that order; junction bases with no gene match: 6. The germline CDR1 and CDR2 sequences are LNHDA and SQIVND (reference sequence). The length of the CDR3 is 13 residues.

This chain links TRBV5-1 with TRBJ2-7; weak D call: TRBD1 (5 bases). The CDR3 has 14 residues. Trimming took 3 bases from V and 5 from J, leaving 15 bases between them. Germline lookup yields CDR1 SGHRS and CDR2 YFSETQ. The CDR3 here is CASSSLSSGHEQYF. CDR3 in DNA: TGCGCCAGCAGCTCCTTATCATCAGGGCACGAGCAGTACTTC.

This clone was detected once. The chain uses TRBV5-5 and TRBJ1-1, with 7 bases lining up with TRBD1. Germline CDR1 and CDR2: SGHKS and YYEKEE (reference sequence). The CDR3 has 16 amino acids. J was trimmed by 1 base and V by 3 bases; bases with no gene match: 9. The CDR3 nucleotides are TGTGCCAGCAGCTATGCTTTGGGACAGACGAACACTGAAGCTTTCTTT. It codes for CASSYALGQTNTEAFF.

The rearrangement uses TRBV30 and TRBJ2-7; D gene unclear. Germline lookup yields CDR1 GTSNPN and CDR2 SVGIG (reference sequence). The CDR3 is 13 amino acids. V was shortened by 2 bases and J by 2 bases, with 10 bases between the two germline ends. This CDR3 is CAWSQEVPYEQYF. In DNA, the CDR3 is TGTGCCTGGAGTCAGGAAGTTCCCTACGAGCAGTACTTC.

CDR3 DNA sequence: TGTGCCAGCAGCAAATTACCGAACACCGGGGAGCTGTTTTTT. Its protein product is CASSKLPNTGELFF. The chain carries TRBV7-2 and TRBJ2-2; no reliable D call. CDR1 is SGHTA, CDR2 FQGNSA, per germline. CDR3 size: 14 residues. The V end was cut by 5 bases, the J end by 0 bases, with 7 bases between.

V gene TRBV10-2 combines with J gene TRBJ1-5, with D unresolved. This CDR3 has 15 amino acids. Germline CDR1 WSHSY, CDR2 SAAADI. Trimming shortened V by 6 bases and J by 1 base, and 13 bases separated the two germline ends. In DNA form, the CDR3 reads TGCGCCAGCAGATCTACAGCCTCCAGCAATCAGCCCCAGCATTTT. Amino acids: CASRSTASSNQPQHF.

This CDR3 is CASSLRTGSYEQYF. The CDR3 nucleotides are TGTGCCAGTAGTCTCCGGACAGGGAGCTACGAGCAGTACTTC. The rearrangement uses TRBV19 and TRBJ2-7, with 8 nucleotides matching TRBD1. Per germline, CDR1 LNHDA and CDR2 SQIVND (reference sequence). V lost 5 bases to trimming and J lost 3 bases; unmatched junction nucleotides: 6. This CDR3 is 14 amino acids long.

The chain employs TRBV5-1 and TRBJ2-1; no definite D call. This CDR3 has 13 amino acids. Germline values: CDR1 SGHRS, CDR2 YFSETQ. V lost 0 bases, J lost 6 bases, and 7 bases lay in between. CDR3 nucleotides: TGCGCCAGCAGCTTGGAGGCAGGCAATGAGCAGTTCTTC. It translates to CASSLEAGNEQFF.

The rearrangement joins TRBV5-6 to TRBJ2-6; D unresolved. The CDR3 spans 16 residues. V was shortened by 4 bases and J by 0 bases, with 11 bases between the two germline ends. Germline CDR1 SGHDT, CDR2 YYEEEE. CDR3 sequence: CASSPLPTSGANVLTF. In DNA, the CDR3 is TGTGCCAGCAGCCCACTACCGACCTCTGGGGCCAACGTCCTGACTTTC.

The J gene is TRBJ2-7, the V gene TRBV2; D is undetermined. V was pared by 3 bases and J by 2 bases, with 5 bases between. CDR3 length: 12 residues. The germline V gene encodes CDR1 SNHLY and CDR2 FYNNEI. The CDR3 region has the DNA TGTGCCAGCAGTGAGGGTACCTACGAGCAGTACTTC. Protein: CASSEGTYEQYF.

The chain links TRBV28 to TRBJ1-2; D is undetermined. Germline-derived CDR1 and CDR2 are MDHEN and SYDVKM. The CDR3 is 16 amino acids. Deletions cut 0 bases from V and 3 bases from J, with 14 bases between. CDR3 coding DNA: TGTGCCAGCAGTTTATGGGACCCGGGGTCAGACTATGGCTACACCTTC. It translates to CASSLWDPGSDYGYTF.

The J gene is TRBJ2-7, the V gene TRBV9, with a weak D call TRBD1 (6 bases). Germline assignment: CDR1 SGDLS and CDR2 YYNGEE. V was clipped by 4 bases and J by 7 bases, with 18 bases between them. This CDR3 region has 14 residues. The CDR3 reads CASSPPGVVSEQYF. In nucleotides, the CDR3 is TGTGCCAGCAGCCCCCCAGGGGTCGTCTCAGAGCAGTACTTC.

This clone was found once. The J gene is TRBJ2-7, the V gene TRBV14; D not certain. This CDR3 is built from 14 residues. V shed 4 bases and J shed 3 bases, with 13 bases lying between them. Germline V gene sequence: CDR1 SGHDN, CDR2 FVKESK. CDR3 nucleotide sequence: TGTGCCAGCAGCCCGAGATTTCTCGACTACGAGCAGTACTTC. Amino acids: CASSPRFLDYEQYF.

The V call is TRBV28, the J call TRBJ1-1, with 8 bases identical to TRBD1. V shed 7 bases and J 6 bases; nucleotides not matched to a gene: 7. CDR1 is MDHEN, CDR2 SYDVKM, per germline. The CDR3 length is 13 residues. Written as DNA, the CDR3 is TGTGCCAGCATTGAAGGGACAGGAGCTGAAGCTTTCTTT. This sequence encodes CASIEGTGAEAFF.

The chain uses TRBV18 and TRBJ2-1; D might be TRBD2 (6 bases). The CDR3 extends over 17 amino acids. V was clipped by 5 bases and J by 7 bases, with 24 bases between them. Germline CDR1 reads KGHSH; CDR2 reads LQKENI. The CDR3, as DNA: TGTGCCAGCTCAAACCATTCGGCGGGATACCCGGGGAATGAGCAGTTCTTC. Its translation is CASSNHSAGYPGNEQFF.

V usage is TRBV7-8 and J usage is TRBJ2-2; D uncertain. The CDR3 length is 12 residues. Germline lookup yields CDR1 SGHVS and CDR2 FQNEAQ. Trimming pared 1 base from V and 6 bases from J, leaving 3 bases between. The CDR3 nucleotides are TGTGCCAGCAGCTTAGATTCCGGGGAGCTGTTTTTT. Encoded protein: CASSLDSGELFF.

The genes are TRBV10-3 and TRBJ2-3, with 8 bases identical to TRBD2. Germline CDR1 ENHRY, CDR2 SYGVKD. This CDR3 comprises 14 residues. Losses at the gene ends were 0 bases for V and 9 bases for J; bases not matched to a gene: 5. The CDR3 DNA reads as TGTGCCATCAGTGAGTCGACGGAGCGGGAGACGCAGTATTTT. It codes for CAISESTERETQYF.

The CDR3 bases are TGTGCCAGCAGTGAAGCGGGGAGGGGTAATACCGGGGAGCTGTTTTTT. Amino acids: CASSEAGRGNTGELFF. V gene TRBV2 combines with J gene TRBJ2-2, with 7 nucleotides matching TRBD2. With 0 bases clipped from V and 5 bases from J, the junction kept 6 bases outside the gene matches. Per germline, CDR1 SNHLY and CDR2 FYNNEI. CDR3 length equals 16 residues.

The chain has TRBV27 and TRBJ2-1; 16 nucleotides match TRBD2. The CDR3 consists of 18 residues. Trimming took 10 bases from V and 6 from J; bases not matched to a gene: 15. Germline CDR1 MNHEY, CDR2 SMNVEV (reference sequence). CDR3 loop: CATTSMGLAGGWGNEQFF. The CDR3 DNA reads TGTGCCACCACTTCTATGGGACTAGCGGGAGGGTGGGGCAATGAGCAGTTCTTC.

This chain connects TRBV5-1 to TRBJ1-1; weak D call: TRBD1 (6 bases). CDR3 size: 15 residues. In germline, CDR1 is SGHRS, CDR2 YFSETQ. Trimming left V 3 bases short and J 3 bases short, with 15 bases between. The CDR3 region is CASSSQGPTHTEAFF. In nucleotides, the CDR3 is TGCGCCAGCAGCTCACAGGGACCAACACACACTGAAGCTTTCTTT.

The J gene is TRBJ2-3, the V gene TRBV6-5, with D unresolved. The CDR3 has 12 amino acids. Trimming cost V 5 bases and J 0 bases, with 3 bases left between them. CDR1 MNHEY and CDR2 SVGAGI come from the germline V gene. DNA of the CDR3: TGTGCCAGCAGTCAAAGCACAGATACGCAGTATTTT. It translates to CASSQSTDTQYF.

CDR3 bases: TGTGCCAGCAGCTTAGACCCTGCTGAGCAGTTCTTC. It yields the protein CASSLDPAEQFF. V gene TRBV11-3 combines with J gene TRBJ2-1; the D is unclear. Germline V gene data show CDR1 as SGHNT and CDR2 as YENEEA. The CDR3 is made up of 12 amino acids. With 0 bases removed from V and 9 bases from J, the gap between germline ends came to 6 bases.

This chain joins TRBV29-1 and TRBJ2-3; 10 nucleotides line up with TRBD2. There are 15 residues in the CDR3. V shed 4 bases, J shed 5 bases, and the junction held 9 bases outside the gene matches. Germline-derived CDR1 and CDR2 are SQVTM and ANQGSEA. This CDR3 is CSVGRIAGGEDTQYF. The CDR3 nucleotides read TGCAGCGTTGGAAGAATAGCGGGAGGTGAAGATACGCAGTATTTT.